This record covers a single T cell receptor (beta chain). The antigen remains unidentified. With 5 bases clipped from V and 0 bases from J, the junction kept 14 bases outside the gene matches. Germline-derived CDR1 and CDR2 are LNHDA and SQIVND (reference sequence). The CDR3 runs 19 residues. Repertoires were generated with immunoSEQ multiplex PCR, while TCRdb's copy carries only in-frame clones and drops some. This sample yields 90,000 to 120,000 clones, of which roughly nine tenths are seen a single time; roughly 3% belongs to the top ten. This entry belongs to a study of T cell responses to AZD1222 COVID-19 vaccine. General observations from the study: Increases in Spike-specific TCR breadth and depth were seen after two AZD1222 doses. At baseline, just a handful of AZD1222 recipients tested seropositive. None of the repertoires were sampled until the peak T cell response had passed.

The source is an adult in good health. The chain recombines TRBV19 with TRBJ2-4; TRBD1 aligns across 9 bases. Material: peripheral blood, obtained on day 0 of MenACWY control vaccination. CDR3 in amino acids: CASSRILTNRGPAKNIQYF. CDR3 sequence (DNA): TGTGCCAGTAGTCGAATCCTGACAAACAGGGGGCCAGCCAAAAACATTCAGTACTTC.